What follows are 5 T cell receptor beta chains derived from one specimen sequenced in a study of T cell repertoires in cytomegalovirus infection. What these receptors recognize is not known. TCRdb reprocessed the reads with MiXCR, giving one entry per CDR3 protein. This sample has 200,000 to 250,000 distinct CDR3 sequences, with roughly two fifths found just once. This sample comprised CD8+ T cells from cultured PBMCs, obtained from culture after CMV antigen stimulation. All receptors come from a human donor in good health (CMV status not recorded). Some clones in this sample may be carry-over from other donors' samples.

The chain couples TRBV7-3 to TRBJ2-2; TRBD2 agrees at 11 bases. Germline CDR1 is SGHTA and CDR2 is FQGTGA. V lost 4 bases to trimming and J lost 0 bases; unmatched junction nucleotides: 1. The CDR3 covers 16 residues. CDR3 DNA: TGTGCCAGCAGCTCACTAGCGGGGGCGAACACCGGGGAGCTGTTTTTT. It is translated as CASSSLAGANTGELFF.

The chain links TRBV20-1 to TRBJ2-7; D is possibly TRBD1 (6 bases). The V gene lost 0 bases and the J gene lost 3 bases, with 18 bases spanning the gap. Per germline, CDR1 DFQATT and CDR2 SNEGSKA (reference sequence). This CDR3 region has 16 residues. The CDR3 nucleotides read TGCAGTGCTAGAGATTTAGGGGCAGGGGTGCTCTACGAGCAGTACTTC. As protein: CSARDLGAGVLYEQYF.

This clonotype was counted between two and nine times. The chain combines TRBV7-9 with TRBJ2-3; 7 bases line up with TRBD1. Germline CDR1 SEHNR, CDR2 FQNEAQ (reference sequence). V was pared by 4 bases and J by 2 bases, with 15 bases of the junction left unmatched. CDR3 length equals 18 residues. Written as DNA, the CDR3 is TGTGCCAGCAGCTCCTTACAGACGAGGGGGCTTTTCACAGATACGCAGTATTTT. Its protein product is CASSSLQTRGLFTDTQYF.

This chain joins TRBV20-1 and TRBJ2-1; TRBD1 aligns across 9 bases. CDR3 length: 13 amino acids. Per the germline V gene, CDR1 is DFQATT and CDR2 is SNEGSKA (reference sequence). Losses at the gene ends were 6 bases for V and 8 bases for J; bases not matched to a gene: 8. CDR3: CSARTGEADEQFF. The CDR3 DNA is TGCAGTGCCCGGACAGGGGAGGCGGATGAGCAGTTCTTC.

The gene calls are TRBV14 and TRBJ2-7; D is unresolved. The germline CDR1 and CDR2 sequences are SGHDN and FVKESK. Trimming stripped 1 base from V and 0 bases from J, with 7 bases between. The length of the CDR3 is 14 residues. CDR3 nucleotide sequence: TGTGCCAGCAGCCAAGGCCTGGGCTCCTACGAGCAGTACTTC. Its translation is CASSQGLGSYEQYF.